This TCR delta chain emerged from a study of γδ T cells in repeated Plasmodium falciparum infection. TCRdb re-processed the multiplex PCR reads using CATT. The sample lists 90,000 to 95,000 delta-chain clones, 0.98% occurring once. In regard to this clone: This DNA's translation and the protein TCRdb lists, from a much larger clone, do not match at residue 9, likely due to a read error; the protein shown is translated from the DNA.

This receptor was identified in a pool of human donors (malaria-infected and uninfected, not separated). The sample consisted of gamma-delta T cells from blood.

The CDR3 nucleotides are TGTGCTCTTGGGGAAATTGGTGGGCCGGGGACCGGGCCCCTGATCTTT. Translating gives CALGEIGGPGTGPLIF. The chain couples TRDV1 to TRDJ4, with D possibly TRDD3 on 5 matching bases. This CDR3 has 16 amino acids. The germline V gene encodes CDR1 TSWWSYY and CDR2 QGS. The V end was cut by 2 bases, the J end by 5 bases, with 21 bases between.